This T cell receptor beta chain appears in the sequencing data of a study of cytomegalovirus exposure and HLA in healthy donors. Broader study findings: The tendency of first-cohort TCR clusters to co-occur in the 110 or so validation repertoires emerged from a later analysis. Cytomegalovirus association was assigned to 170 or so TCR beta chains. Diagnosis of cytomegalovirus status made by the classifier reportedly showed high specificity and sensitivity.

CDR3 length: 15 amino acids. The germline V gene encodes CDR1 MGHDK and CDR2 SYGVNS. The ends were cut back, 5 bases at V and 0 bases at J, with 10 bases in the middle. The donors were in the roughly 110-subject validation cohort, distinct from the roughly 700-subject first cohort. About this clone itself: Its antigen is not identified.

Using immunoSEQ multiplex PCR, the repertoire was profiled, and TCRdb retains in-frame clones only, with some absent. The data contain 150,000 to 200,000 clones, about 89% of them singletons. This chain joins TRBV25-1 and TRBJ2-2, with a tentative D call TRBD2 (5 bases). Specimen: PBMCs. The sequence was obtained from a man aged 18 to 35 in good health and CMV-seropositive. The CDR3 nucleotides are TGTGCCAGCAGTAGGCCCGGGACGAACACCGGGGAGCTGTTTTTT. Its translation: CASSRPGTNTGELFF.